This T cell receptor beta chain emerged from a study of T cells in Graves' hyperthyroidism and ophthalmopathy. General study results and limits: A model of 13 V-J pairs discriminated ophthalmopathy from stable hyperthyroidism.

The CDR3 extends over 15 amino acids. From germline, CDR1 is SGHNT and CDR2 YENEEA. The J segment lost 2 bases and the V segment lost 1 base, leaving 4 bases of the junction unmatched. Using RNA transcripts as the source, TCR beta CDR3 regions were amplified. TCR CDR3 regions were first amplified by RT-PCR with HTBI primers. TCRdb analysed the multiplex PCR reads with MiXCR anew, one entry per CDR3 protein. This table has some 570,000 distinct CDR3 sequences, more than 13% appearing once. This clonotype was picked up many times. Its antigen is as yet unknown. Material for sequencing was blood. The chain carries TRBV11-3 and TRBJ2-5, with 7 positions matching TRBD1. The origin of this receptor is a woman between 18 and 29 years old with Graves' ophthalmopathy. CDR3 sequence: CASSLGGQRQETQYF. The CDR3, as DNA: TGTGCCAGCAGCTTAGGGGGACAGAGGCAAGAGACCCAGTACTTC.